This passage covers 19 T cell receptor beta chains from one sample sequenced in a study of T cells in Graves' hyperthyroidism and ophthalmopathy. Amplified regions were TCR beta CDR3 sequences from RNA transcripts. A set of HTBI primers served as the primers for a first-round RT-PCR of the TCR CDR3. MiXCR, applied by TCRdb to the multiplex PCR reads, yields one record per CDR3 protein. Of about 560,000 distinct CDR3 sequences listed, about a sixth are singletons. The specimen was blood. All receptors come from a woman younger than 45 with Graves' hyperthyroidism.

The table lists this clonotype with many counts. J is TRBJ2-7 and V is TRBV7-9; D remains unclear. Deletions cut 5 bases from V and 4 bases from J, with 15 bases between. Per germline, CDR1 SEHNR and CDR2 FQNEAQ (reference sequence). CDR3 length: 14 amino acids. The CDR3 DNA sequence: TGTGCCAGCAGCCCCCAAGGACGGCGGTACGAGCAGTACTTC. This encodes CASSPQGRRYEQYF.

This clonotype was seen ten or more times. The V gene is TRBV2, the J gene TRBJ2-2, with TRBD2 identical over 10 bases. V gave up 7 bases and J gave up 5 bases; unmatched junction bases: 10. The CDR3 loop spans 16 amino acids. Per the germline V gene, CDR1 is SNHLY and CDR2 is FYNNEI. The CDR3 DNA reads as TGTGCCAGCACCCCTCCCCCAGCGGGAGGGACCGGGGAGCTGTTTTTT. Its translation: CASTPPPAGGTGELFF. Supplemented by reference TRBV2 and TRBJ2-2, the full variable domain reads EPEVTQTPSHQVTQMGQEVILRCVPISNHLYFYWYRQILGQKVEFLVSFYNNEISEKSEIFDDQFSVERPDGSNFTLKIRSTKLEDSAMYFCASTPPPAGGTGELFFGEGSRLTVL.

The CDR3: CASSQEGHTASSYEQYF. Here the CDR3 DNA reads TGTGCCAGCAGCCAAGAAGGTCATACCGCAAGCTCCTACGAGCAGTACTTC. This chain connects TRBV4-2 to TRBJ2-7; no clear D. V was trimmed by 0 bases and J by 0 bases, leaving 15 bases between them. The CDR3 spans 17 residues. Germline V lookup: CDR1 LGHNA, CDR2 YNFKEQ.

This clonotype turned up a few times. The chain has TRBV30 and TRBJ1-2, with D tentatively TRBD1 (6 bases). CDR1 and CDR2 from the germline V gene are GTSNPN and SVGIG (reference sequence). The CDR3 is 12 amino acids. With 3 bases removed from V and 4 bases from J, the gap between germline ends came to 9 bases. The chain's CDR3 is CAWSGDTYGYTF. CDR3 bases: TGTGCCTGGAGCGGGGACACCTATGGCTACACCTTC.

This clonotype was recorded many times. CDR3 loop: CASSEFGVADLQETQYF. Written as DNA, the CDR3 is TGTGCCAGCAGTGAATTTGGGGTAGCGGACCTCCAAGAGACCCAGTACTTC. The chain recombines TRBV6-1 with TRBJ2-5; TRBD2 is a possible D gene (6 bases). Germline assignment: CDR1 MNHNS and CDR2 SASEGT. Deletions cut 2 bases from V and 1 base from J, with 17 bases between. CDR3 length: 17 residues.

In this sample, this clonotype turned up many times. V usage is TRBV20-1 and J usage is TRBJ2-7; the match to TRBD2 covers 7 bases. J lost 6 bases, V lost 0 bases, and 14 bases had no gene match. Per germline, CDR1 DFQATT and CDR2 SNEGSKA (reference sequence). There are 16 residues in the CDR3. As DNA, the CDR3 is TGCAGTGCTAGAGATGCGAGCGGGGTGGCCTTGGGCGAGCAGTACTTC. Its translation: CSARDASGVALGEQYF.

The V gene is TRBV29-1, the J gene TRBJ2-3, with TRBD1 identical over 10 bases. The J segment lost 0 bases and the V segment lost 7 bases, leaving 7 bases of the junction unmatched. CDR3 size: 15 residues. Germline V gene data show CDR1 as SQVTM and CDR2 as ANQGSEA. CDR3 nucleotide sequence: TGCAGCGCTAAGACAGGGGGCCTCAGCACAGATACGCAGTATTTT. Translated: CSAKTGGLSTDTQYF.

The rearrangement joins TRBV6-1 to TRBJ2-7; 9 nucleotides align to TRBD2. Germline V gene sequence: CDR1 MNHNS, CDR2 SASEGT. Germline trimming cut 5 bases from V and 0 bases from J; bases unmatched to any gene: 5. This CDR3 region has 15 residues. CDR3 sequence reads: CASSPLAGISYEQYF. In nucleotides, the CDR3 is TGTGCCAGCAGTCCTCTAGCGGGGATCTCCTACGAGCAGTACTTC.

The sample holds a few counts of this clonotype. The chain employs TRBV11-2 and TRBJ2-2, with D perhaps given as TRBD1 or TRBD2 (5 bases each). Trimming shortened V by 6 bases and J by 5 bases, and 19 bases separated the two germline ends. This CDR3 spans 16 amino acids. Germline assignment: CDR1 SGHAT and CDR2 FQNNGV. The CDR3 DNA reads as TGTGCCAGCAGACCACTTACGGGGCGATTTACCGGGGAGCTGTTTTTT. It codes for CASRPLTGRFTGELFF.

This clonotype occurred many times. The chain's CDR3 is CASSLSAGIMTPDTQYF. CDR3 DNA: TGTGCCAGCAGTCTTAGCGCCGGGATTATGACCCCAGATACGCAGTATTTT. The genes are TRBV12-3 or TRBV12-4 and TRBJ2-3; a possible D gene is TRBD2 (5 bases). V was clipped by 5 bases and J by 4 bases, with 22 bases between them. The CDR3 loop spans 17 amino acids.

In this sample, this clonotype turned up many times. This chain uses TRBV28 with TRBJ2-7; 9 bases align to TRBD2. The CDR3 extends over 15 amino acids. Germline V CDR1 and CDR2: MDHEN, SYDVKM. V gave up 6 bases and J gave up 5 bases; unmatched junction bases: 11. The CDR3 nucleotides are TGTGCCAGCAGCTCTCCTAGCGGGAAAAGCGACGAGCAGTACTTC. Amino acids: CASSSPSGKSDEQYF.

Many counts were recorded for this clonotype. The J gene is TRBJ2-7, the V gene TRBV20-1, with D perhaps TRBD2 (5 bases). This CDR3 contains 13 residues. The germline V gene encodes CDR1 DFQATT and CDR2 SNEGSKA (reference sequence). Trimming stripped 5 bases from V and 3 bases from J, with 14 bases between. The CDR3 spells CSAGGGGHYEQYF. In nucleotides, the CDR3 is TGCAGTGCTGGAGGTGGCGGGCACTACGAGCAGTACTTC.

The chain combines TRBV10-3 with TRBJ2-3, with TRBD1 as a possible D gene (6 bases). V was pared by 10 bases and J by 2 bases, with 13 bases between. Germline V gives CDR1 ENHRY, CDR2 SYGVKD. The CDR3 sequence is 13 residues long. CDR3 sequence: CATRQDPTDTQYF. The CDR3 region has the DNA TGTGCCACTAGACAGGACCCCACAGATACGCAGTATTTT.

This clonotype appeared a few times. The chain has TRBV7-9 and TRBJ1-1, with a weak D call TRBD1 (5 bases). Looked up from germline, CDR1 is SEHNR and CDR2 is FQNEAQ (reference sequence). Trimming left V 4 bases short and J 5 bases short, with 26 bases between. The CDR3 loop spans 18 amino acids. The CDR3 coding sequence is TGTGCCAGCAGCTCTCTCGATCCGGGGGAGGGAGGAAAGACTGAAGCTTTCTTT. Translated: CASSSLDPGEGGKTEAFF.

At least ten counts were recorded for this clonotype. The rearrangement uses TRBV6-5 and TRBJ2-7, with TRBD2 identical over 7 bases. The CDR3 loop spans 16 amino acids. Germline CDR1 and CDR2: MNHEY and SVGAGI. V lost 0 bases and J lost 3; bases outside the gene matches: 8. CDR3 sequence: CASSYSTGGSGYEQYF. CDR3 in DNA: TGTGCCAGCAGTTACTCGACGGGGGGAAGCGGCTACGAGCAGTACTTC.

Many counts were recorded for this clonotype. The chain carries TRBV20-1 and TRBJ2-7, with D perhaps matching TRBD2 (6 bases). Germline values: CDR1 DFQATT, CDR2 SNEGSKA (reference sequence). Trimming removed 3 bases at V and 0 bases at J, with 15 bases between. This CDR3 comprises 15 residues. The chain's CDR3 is CSARGTSGRSYEQYF. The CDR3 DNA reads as TGCAGTGCTAGGGGGACCAGCGGGCGCTCCTACGAGCAGTACTTC.

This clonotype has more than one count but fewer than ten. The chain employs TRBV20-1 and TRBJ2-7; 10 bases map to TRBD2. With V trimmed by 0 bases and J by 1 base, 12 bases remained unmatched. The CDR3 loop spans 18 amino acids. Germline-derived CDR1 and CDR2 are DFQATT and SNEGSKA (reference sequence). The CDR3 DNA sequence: TGCAGTGCTAGAGAAAGCGGGAGGGCCGGGGCTAAATCCTACGAGCAGTACTTC. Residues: CSARESGRAGAKSYEQYF.

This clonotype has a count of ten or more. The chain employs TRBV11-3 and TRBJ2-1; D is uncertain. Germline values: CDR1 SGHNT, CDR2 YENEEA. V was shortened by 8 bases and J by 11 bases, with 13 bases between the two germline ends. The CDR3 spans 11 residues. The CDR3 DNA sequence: TGTGCCAGCTCCTCGACTGGACAGCAGTTCTTC. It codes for CASSSTGQQFF.

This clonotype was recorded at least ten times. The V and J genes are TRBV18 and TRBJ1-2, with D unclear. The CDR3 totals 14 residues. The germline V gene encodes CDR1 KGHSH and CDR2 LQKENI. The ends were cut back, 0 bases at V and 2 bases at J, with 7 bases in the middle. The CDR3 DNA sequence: TGTGCCAGCTCACCACCGGACGGGAACTATGGCTACACCTTC. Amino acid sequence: CASSPPDGNYGYTF.